The present T cell receptor beta chain was sequenced within a study of blood T cells in healthy people across ages. A J-beta primer mix and a sample-barcoded 5' primer were used in a second PCR of about 7 to 12 cycles. TCRdb recomputed calls from the 5' RACE reads with MiXCR, one row per CDR3 protein. In the table there are approximately 960,000 distinct CDR3 sequences, about 28% of which are singletons. V was cut by 3 bases and J by 3 bases, with 14 bases left in between. CDR3 length: 16 amino acids. CDR1 is LNHNV, CDR2 YYDKDF, per germline (reference sequence). Study-level points and caveats: Long-lived donors exceeded aged donors in naive CD4+ cells and diversity. One million T cells yielded diversity estimates that were considered underestimates.

Comments on this clonotype: Its antigen is undetermined.

The sample was also reused in another study, on T cells of mothers and their children. That paper adds: The people who donated were a few healthy Caucasian mothers and their six children. Whether related or unrelated, pairs show similar shaping of TCR recombination output by thymic selection.

V is TRBV15 and J is TRBJ1-4; D is uncertain. This receptor was identified in a woman between 40 and 50 years old in good health. Sample: blood. Here the CDR3 DNA reads TGTGCCACCAGCAGCCAGTGGGGTAGGGCTAATGAAAAACTGTTTTTT. Amino acids: CATSSQWGRANEKLFF.